This T cell receptor beta chain was identified during a study of cytomegalovirus exposure and HLA in healthy donors. Both 60 Vbeta primers and 13 Jbeta primers went into the PCR. The table came from immunoSEQ multiplex PCR; TCRdb's copy has only in-frame clones and leaves some out. The sample has under 200,000 clones, approximately 78% seen once. This CDR3 spans 15 amino acids. The germline V gene has CDR1 LNHDA and CDR2 SQIVND (reference sequence). Trimming cost V 5 bases and J 5 bases, with 16 bases left between them. The material sequenced was PBMCs. This receptor was taken from a woman under 30 in good health and CMV-seronegative. The V call is TRBV19, the J call TRBJ1-5; possibly TRBD1 for D (6 bases). The CDR3 nucleotides are TGTGCCAGTAGTCTCCTAAAGACAGGTGATCAGCCCCAGCATTTT. Residues: CASSLLKTGDQPQHF.